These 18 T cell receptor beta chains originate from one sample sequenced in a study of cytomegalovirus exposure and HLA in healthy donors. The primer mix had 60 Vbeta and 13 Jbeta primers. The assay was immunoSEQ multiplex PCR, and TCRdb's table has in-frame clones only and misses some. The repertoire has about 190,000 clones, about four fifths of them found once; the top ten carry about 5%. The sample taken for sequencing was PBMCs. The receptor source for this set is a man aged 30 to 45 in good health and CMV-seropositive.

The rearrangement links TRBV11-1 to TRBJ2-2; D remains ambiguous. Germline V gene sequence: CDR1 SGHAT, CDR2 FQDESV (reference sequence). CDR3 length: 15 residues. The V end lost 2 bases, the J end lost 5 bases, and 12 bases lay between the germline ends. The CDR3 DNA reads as TGTGCCAGCAGCTTAACTTTAGTAGAAACCGGGGAGCTGTTTTTT. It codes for CASSLTLVETGELFF. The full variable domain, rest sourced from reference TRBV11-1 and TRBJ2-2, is EAEVAQSPRYKITEKSQAVAFWCDPISGHATLYWYRQILGQGPELLVQFQDESVVDDSQLPKDRFSAERLKGVDSTLKIQPAELGDSAMYLCASSLTLVETGELFFGEGSRLTVL.

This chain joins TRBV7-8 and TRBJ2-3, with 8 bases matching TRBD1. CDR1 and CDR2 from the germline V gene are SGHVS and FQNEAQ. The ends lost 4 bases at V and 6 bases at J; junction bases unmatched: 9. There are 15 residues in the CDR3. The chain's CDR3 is CASSSRDRNRDTQYF. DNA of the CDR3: TGTGCCAGCAGCTCCAGGGACAGGAATAGGGATACGCAGTATTTT.

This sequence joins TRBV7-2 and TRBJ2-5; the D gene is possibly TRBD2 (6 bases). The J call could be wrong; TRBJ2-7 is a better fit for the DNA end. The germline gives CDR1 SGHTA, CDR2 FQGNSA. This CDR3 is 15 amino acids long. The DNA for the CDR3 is TGTGCCAGCAGCTTAGCGGGGGGAGGCTCCTACGAGCAGTACTTC. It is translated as CASSLAGGGSYEQYF.

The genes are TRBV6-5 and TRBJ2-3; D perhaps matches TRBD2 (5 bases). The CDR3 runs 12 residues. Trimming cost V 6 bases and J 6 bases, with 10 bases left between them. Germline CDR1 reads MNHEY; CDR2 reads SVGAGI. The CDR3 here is CASRGVGDTQYF. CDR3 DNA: TGTGCCAGCAGGGGAGTAGGCGATACGCAGTATTTT.

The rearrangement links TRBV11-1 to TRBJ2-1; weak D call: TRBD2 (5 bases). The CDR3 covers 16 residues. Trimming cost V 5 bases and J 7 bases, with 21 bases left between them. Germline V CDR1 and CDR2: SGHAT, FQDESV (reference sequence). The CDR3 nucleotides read TGTGCCAGCAGCCCTAATCCCAACCGGGAATTTAATGAGCAGTTCTTC. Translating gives CASSPNPNREFNEQFF. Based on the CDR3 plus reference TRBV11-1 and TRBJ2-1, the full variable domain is EAEVAQSPRYKITEKSQAVAFWCDPISGHATLYWYRQILGQGPELLVQFQDESVVDDSQLPKDRFSAERLKGVDSTLKIQPAELGDSAMYLCASSPNPNREFNEQFFGPGTRLTVL.

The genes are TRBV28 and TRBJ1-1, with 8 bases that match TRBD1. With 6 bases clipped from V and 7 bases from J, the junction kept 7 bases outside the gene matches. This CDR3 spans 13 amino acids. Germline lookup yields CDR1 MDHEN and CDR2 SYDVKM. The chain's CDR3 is CASRRTGQGEAFF. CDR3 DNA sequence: TGTGCCAGCAGACGCACTGGACAGGGTGAAGCTTTCTTT.

As DNA, the CDR3 is TGTGCCAGCAGCTTAAAGGGGCGCTTCAACACCATATATTTT. Protein product: CASSLKGRFNTIYF. The chain links TRBV7-3 to TRBJ2-2, with TRBD1 as a possible D gene (5 bases). The J call could be wrong; TRBJ1-3 is a better fit for the DNA end. The CDR3 spans 14 residues. The germline CDR1 and CDR2 sequences are SGHTA and FQGTGA.

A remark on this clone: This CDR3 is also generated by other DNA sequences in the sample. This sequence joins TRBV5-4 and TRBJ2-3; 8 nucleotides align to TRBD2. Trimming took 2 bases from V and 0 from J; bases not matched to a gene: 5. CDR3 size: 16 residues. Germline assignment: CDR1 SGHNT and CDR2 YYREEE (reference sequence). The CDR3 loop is CASSFYLAGSTDTQYF. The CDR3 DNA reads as TGTGCCAGCAGCTTTTACTTAGCGGGGAGCACAGATACGCAGTATTTT.

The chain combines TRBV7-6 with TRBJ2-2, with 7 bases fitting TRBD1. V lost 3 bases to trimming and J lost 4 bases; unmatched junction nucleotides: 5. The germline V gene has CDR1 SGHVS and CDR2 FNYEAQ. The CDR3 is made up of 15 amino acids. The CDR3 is CASSFRQGTTGELFF. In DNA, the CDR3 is TGTGCCAGCAGCTTCAGACAGGGTACCACCGGGGAGCTGTTTTTT. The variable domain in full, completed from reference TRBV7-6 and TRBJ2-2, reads GAGVSQSPRYKVTKRGQDVALRCDPISGHVSLYWYRQALGQGPEFLTYFNYEAQQDKSGLPNDRFSAERPEGSISTLTIQRTEQRDSAMYRCASSFRQGTTGELFFGEGSRLTVL.

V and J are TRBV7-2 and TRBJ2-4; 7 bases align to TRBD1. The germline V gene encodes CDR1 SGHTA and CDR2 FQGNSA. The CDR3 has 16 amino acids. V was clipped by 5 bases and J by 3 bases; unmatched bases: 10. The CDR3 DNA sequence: TGTGCCAGCAGCCTGCGTACAGGGGAAGGCAAAAACATTCAGTACTTC. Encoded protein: CASSLRTGEGKNIQYF. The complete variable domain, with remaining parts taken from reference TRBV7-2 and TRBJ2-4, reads GAGVSQSPSNKVTEKGKDVELRCDPISGHTALYWYRQSLGQGLEFLIYFQGNSAPDKSGLPSDRFSAERTGGSVSTLTIQRTQQEDSAVYLCASSLRTGEGKNIQYFGAGTRLSVL.

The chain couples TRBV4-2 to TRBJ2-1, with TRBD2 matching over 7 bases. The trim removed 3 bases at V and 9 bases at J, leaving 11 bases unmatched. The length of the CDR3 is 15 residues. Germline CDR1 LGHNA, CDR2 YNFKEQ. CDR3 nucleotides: TGTGCCAGCAGCCACGCGGGGGTACTGGAGGCTGAGCAGTTCTTC. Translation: CASSHAGVLEAEQFF.

This CDR3 is CASSPLGLAVSYNEQFF. CDR3 bases: TGTGCCAGCAGCCCACTGGGACTAGCAGTCTCCTACAATGAGCAGTTCTTC. The rearrangement joins TRBV27 to TRBJ2-1; 9 bases agree with TRBD2. The CDR3 has 17 residues. The trim removed 6 bases at V and 0 bases at J, leaving 9 bases unmatched. Germline CDR1 MNHEY, CDR2 SMNVEV (reference sequence).

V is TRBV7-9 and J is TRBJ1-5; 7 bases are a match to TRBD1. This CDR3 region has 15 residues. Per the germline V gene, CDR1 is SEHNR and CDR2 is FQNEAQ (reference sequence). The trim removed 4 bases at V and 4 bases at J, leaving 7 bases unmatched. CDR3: CASSWGEGANQPQHF. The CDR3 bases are TGTGCCAGCAGCTGGGGAGAGGGGGCAAATCAGCCCCAGCATTTT.

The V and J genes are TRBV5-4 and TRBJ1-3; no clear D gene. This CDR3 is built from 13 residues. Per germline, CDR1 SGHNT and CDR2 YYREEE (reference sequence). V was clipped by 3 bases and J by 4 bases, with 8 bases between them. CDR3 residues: CASSSGGGNTIYF. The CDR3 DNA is TGTGCCAGCAGCTCCGGAGGGGGAAACACCATATATTTT. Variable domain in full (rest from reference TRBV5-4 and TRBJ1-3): ETGVTQSPTHLIKTRGQQVTLRCSSQSGHNTVSWYQQALGQGPQFIFQYYREEENGRGNFPPRFSGLQFPNYSSELNVNALELDDSALYLCASSSGGGNTIYFGEGSWLTVV.

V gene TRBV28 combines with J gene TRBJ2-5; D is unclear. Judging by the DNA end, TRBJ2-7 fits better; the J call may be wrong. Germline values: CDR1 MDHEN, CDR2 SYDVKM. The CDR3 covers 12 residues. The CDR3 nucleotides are TGTGCCAGCAGTTTGGATTACTACGAGCAGTACTTC. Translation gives CASSLDYYEQYF.

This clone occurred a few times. The CDR3 DNA reads as TGTGCCTGGAGTACCCACTCACCAGGAAACACCATATATTTT. Amino acids: CAWSTHSPGNTIYF. V is TRBV30 and J is TRBJ1-3; D unresolved. This CDR3 has 14 amino acids. The V gene lost 2 bases and the J gene lost 4 bases, with 12 bases spanning the gap. CDR1 is GTSNPN, CDR2 SVGIG, per germline (reference sequence).

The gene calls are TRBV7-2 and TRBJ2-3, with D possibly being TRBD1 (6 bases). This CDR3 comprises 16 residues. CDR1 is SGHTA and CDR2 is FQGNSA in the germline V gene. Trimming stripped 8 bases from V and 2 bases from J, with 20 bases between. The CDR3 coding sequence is TGTGCCAGCGGAATACAAGGGGGAACCCTCACAGATACGCAGTATTTT. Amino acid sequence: CASGIQGGTLTDTQYF.

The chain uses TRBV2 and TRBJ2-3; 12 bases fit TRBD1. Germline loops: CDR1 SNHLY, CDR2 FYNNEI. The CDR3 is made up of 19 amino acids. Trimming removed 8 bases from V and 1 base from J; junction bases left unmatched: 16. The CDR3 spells CASLFPGTGGPYGTDTQYF. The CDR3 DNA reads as TGTGCCAGCCTTTTTCCCGGGACAGGGGGCCCATACGGCACAGATACGCAGTATTTT. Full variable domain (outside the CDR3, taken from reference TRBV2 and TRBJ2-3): EPEVTQTPSHQVTQMGQEVILRCVPISNHLYFYWYRQILGQKVEFLVSFYNNEISEKSEIFDDQFSVERPDGSNFTLKIRSTKLEDSAMYFCASLFPGTGGPYGTDTQYFGPGTRLTVL.